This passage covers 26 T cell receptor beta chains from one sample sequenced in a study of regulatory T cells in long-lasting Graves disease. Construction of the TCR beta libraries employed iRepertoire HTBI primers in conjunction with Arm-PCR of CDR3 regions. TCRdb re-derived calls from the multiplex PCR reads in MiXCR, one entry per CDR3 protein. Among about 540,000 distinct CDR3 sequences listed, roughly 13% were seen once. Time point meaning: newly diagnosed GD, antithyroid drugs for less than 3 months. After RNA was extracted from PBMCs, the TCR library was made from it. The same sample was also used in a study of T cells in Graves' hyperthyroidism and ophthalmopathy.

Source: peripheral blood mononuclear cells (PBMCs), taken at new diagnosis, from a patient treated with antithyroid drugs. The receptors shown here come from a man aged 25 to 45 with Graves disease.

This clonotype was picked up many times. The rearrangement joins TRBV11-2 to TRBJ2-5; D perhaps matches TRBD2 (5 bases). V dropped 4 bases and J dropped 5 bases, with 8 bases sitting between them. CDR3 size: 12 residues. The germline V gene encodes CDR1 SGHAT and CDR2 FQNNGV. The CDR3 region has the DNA TGTGCCAGCAGCTGGACTCGGGAGACCCAGTACTTC. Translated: CASSWTRETQYF.

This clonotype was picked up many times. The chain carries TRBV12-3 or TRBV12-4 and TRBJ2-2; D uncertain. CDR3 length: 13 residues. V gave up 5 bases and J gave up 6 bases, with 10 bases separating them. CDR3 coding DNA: TGTGCCAGCAGTCCCCCTCTCCCCGGGGAGCTGTTTTTT. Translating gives CASSPPLPGELFF.

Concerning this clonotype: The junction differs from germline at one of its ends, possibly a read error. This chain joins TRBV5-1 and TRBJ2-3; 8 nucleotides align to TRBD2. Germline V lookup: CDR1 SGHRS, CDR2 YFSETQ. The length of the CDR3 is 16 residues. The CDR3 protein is CDSSHLAGGHTDTQYF. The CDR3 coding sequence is TGCGACAGCAGCCATCTAGCGGGCGGGCACACAGATACGCAGTATTTT.

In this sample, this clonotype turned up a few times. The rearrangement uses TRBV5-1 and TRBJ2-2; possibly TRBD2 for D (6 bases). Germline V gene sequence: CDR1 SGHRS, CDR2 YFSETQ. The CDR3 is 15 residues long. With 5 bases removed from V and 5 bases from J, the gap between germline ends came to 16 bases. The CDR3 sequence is CASRFGGWKTGELFF. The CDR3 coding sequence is TGCGCCAGCAGATTTGGAGGGTGGAAGACCGGGGAGCTGTTTTTT.

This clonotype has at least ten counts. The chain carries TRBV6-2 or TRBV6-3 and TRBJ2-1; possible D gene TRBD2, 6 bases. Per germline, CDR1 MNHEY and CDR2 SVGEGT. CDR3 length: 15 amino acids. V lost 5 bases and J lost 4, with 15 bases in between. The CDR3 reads CASSRQRVAYNEQFF. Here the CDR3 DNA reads TGTGCCAGCAGTCGTCAGCGGGTGGCGTACAATGAGCAGTTCTTC.

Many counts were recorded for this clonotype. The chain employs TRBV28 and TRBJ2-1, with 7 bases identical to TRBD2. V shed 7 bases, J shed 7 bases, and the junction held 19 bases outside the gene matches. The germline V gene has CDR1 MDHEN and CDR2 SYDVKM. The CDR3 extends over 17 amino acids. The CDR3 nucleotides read TGTGCCAGCACTCCCCTTTCGGGCAGGGAGGGAGAGAATGAGCAGTTCTTC. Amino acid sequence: CASTPLSGREGENEQFF.

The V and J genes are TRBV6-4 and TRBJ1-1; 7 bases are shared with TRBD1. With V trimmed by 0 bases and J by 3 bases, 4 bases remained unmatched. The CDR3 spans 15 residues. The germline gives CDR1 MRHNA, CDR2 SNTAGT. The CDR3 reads CASSDSGRGDTEAFF. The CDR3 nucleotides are TGTGCCAGCAGTGACTCCGGCAGGGGGGACACTGAAGCTTTCTTT.

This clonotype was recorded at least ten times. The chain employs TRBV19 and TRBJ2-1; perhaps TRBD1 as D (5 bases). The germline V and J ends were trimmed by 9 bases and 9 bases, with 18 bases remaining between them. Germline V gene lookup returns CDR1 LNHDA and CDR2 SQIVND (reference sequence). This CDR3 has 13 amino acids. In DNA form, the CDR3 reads TGTGCCAGCGGCAGGGCACCGAAGGGTGAGCAGTTCTTC. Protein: CASGRAPKGEQFF.

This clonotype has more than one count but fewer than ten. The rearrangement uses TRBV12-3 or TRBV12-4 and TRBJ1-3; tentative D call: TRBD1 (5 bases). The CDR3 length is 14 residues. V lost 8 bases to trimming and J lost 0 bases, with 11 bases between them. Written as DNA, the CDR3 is TGTGCCAGCGGGGCGGCGAGCTCTGGAAACACCATATATTTT. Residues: CASGAASSGNTIYF.

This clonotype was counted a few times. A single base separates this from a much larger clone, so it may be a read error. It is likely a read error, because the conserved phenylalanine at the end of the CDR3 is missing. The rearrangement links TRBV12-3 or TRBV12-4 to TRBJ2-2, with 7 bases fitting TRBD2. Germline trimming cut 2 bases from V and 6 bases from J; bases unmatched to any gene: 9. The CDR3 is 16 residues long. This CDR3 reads CASSLRLAVDSGELFS. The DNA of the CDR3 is TGTGCCAGCAGTTTACGGCTAGCGGTCGACTCCGGGGAGCTGTTTTCT.

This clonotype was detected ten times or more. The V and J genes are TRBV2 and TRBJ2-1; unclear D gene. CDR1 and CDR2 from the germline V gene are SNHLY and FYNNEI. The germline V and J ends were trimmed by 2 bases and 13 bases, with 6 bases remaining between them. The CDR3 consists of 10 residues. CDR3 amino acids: CASSEWYQFF. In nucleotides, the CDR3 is TGTGCCAGCAGTGAATGGTATCAGTTCTTC.

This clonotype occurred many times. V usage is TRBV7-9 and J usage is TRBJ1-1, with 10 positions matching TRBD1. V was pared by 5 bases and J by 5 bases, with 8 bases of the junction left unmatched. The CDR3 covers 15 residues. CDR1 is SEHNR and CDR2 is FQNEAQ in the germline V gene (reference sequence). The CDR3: CASSAPGQGMTEAFF. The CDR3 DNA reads TGTGCCAGCAGCGCTCCGGGACAGGGGATGACTGAAGCTTTCTTT.

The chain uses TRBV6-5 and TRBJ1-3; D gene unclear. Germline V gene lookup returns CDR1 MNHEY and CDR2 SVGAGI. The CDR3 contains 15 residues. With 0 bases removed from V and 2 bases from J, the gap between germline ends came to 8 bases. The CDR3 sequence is CASSYSSGAGNTIYF. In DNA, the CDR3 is TGTGCCAGCAGTTACTCGAGTGGGGCTGGAAACACCATATATTTT.

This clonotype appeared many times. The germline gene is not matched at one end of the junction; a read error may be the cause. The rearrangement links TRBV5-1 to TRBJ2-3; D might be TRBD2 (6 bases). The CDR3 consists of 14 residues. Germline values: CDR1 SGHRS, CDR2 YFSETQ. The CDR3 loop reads CASSLGGDTDTQYF. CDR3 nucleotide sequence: TGTGCCAGCAGTTTAGGAGGGGACACAGATACGCAGTATTTT.

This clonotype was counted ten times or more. The CDR3 spells CASKKTSGEYEQYF. As DNA, the CDR3 is TGTGCCAGCAAAAAGACTAGTGGGGAGTACGAGCAGTACTTC. The gene calls are TRBV6-1 and TRBJ2-7, with a tentative D call TRBD2 (6 bases). CDR1 is MNHNS and CDR2 is SASEGT in the germline V gene. V gave up 7 bases and J gave up 4 bases, with 17 bases separating them. This CDR3 has 14 amino acids.

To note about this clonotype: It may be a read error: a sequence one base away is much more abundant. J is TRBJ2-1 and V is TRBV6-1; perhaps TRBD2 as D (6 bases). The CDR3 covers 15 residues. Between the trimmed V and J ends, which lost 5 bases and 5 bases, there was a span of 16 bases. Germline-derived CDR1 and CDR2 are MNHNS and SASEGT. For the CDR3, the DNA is TGTGCCAGCAGTAGACTCTATGGCGGGAACAATGAGCAGTTCTTC. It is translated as CASSRLYGGNNEQFF.

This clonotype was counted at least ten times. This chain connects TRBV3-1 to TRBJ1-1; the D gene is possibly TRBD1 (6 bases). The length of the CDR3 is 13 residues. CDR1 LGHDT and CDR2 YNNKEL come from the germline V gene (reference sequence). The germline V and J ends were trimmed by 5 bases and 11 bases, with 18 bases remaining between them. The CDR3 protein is CASSGDGRGHAFF. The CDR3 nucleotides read TGTGCCAGCAGCGGGGATGGCCGGGGGCACGCTTTCTTT.

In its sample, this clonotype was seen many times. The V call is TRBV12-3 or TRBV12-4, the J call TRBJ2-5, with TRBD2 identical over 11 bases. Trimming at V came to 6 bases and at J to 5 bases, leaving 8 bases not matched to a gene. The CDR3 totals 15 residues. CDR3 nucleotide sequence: TGTGCCAGCAGCTTACTAGCGGGAGTTGGGGAGACCCAGTACTTC. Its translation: CASSLLAGVGETQYF.

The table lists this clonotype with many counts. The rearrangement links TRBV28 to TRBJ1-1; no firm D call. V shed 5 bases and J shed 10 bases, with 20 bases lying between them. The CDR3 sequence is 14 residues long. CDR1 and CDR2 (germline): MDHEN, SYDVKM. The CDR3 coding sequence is TGTGCCAGCAGTCCCTGGGTCCAGCCTGTGGTAGCTTTCTTT. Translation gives CASSPWVQPVVAFF.

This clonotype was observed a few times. The CDR3 region is CASSVAPTEGTYEQYF. CDR3 nucleotides: TGTGCCAGCAGCGTAGCTCCTACGGAGGGGACCTACGAGCAGTACTTC. This chain connects TRBV9 to TRBJ2-7; tentatively, D is TRBD2 (6 bases). The CDR3 has 16 residues. From germline, CDR1 is SGDLS and CDR2 YYNGEE. V shed 0 bases and J shed 2 bases, with 15 bases lying between them.

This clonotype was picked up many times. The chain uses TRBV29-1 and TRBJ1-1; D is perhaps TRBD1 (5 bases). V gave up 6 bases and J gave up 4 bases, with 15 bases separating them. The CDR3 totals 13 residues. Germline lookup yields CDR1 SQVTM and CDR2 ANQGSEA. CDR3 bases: TGCAGCGTGGGGACGGGAGTGAGCACTGAAGCTTTCTTT. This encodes CSVGTGVSTEAFF.

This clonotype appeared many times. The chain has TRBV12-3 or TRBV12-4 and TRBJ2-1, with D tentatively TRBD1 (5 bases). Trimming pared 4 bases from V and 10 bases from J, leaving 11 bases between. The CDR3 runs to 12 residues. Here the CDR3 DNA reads TGTGCCAGCAGTTCTATCCAGGGAGAGCAGTTCTTC. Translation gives CASSSIQGEQFF.

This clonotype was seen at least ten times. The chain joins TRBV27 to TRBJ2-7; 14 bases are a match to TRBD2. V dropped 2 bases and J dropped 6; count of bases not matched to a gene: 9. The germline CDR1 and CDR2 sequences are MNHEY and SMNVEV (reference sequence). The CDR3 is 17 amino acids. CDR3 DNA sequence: TGTGCCAGCAGTTTAACCCGACTAGCGGGAGGGCTCGGCGAGCAGTACTTC. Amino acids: CASSLTRLAGGLGEQYF.

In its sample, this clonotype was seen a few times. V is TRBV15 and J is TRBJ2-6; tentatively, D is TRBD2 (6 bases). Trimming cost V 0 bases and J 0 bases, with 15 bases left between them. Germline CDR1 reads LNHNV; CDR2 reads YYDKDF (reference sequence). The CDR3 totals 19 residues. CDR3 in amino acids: CATSRDLRGLSSGANVLTF. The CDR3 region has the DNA TGTGCCACCAGCAGAGATCTCCGGGGACTCAGCTCTGGGGCCAACGTCCTGACTTTC. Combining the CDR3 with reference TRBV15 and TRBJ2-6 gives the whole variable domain DAMVIQNPRYQVTQFGKPVTLSCSQTLNHNVMYWYQQKSSQAPKLLFHYYDKDFNNEADTPDNFQSRRPNTSFCFLDIRSPGLGDTAMYLCATSRDLRGLSSGANVLTFGAGSRLTVL.

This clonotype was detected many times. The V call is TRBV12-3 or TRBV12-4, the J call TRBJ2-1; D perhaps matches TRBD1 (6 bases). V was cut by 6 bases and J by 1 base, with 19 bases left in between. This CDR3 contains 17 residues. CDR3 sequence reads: CASRFSWTDDSYNEQFF. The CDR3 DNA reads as TGTGCCAGCAGATTCTCCTGGACAGATGATTCCTACAATGAGCAGTTCTTC.

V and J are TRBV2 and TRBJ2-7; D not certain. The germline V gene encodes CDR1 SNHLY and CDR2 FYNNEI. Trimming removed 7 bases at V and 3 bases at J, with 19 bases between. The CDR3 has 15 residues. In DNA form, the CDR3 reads TGTGCCAGCAAAAAAGGTGGCCAGAATTTCTACGAGCAGTACTTC. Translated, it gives CASKKGGQNFYEQYF. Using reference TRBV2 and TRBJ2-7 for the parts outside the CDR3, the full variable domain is EPEVTQTPSHQVTQMGQEVILRCVPISNHLYFYWYRQILGQKVEFLVSFYNNEISEKSEIFDDQFSVERPDGSNFTLKIRSTKLEDSAMYFCASKKGGQNFYEQYFGPGTRLTVT.